This T cell receptor (beta chain) emerged from a study of CD8 T cells in ankylosing spondylitis. Overall study findings and caveats: According to the report, clones linked to the disease were significantly enriched in matched synovial fluid samples taken from ankylosing spondylitis patients. Earlier work had already found some motif variants in reactive arthritis synovial fluid and blood. Ankylosing spondylitis blood seemed to carry a telltale TCR beta motif made of under ten highly homologous variants.

By quantitative 5'-RACE with molecular barcodes, the TCR beta libraries were made. TCRdb re-called the 5' RACE reads with MiXCR, one entry per CDR3 protein. Among roughly 350,000 distinct CDR3 sequences listed, around 7.6% were seen once. There are many counts of this clonotype. Its antigen is unidentified. Germline CDR1 is KGHDR and CDR2 is SFDVKD. This CDR3 is built from 16 residues. Trimming left V 1 base short and J 0 bases short, with 11 bases between. The J gene is TRBJ2-5, the V gene TRBV24-1, with a weak D call TRBD1 (5 bases). The source material was blood, either unsorted or a sorted T cell fraction (not recorded which). The TCR sequence derives from a male donor with ankylosing spondylitis. CDR3: CATSDFSRDYQETQYF. The CDR3 DNA reads TGTGCCACCAGTGATTTTTCCAGGGATTACCAAGAGACCCAGTACTTC.